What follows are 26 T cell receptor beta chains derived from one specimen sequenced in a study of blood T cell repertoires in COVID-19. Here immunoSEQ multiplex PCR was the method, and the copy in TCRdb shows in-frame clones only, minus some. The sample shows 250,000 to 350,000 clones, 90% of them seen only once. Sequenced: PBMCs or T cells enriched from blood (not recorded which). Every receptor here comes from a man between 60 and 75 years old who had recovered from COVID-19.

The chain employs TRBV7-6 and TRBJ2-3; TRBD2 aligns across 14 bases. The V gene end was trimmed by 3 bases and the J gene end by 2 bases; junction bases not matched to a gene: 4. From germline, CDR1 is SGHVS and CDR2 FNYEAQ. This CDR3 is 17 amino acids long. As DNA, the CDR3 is TGTGCCAGCAGCTTCGGACTAGCGGGAGGTTCCACAGATACGCAGTATTTT. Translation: CASSFGLAGGSTDTQYF.

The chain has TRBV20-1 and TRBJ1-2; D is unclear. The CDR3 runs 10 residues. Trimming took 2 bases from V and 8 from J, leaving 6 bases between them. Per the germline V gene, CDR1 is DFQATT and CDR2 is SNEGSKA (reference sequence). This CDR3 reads CSARSEGYTF. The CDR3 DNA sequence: TGCAGTGCTAGATCGGAGGGCTACACCTTC.

This CDR3 reads CASSQERRGGGFTEAFF. Here the CDR3 DNA reads TGTGCCAGCAGCCAAGAACGCAGGGGTGGGGGTTTTACTGAAGCTTTCTTT. The V call is TRBV4-2, the J call TRBJ1-1; the D gene is possibly TRBD1 (6 bases). CDR1 is LGHNA and CDR2 is YNFKEQ in the germline V gene. CDR3 length: 17 residues. Trimming cost V 0 bases and J 5 bases, with 19 bases left between them.

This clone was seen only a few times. The CDR3 coding sequence is TGTGCCAGTAGTCCCCGACAGGGGGCGTCTCAGCCCCAGCATTTT. This sequence encodes CASSPRQGASQPQHF. The chain couples TRBV19 to TRBJ1-5; 10 nucleotides line up with TRBD1. Germline CDR1 LNHDA, CDR2 SQIVND (reference sequence). This CDR3 has 15 residues. Germline trimming cut 5 bases from V and 6 bases from J; bases unmatched to any gene: 7. The full variable domain, its missing parts supplied by reference TRBV19 and TRBJ1-5, is DGGITQSPKYLFRKEGQNVTLSCEQNLNHDAMYWYRQDPGQGLRLIYYSQIVNDFQKGDIAEGYSVSREKKESFPLTVTSAQKNPTAFYLCASSPRQGASQPQHFGDGTRLSIL.

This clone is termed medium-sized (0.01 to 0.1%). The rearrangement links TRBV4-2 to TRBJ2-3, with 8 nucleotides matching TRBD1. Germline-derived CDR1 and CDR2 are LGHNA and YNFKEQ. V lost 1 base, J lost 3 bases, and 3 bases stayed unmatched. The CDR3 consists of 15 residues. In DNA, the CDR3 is TGTGCCAGCAGCCAAGGGACAGGGACAACAGATACGCAGTATTTT. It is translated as CASSQGTGTTDTQYF.

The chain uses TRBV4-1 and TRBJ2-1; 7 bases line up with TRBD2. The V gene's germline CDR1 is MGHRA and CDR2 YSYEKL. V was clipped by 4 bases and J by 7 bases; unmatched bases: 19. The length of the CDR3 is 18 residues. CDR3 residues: CASSPQSRDYRIMNEQFF. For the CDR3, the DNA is TGCGCCAGCAGCCCCCAGTCCCGGGACTACAGGATTATGAATGAGCAGTTCTTC.

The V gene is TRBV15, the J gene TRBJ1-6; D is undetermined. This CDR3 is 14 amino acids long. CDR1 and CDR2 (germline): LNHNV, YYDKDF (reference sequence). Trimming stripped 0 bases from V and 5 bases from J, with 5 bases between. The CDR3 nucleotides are TGTGCCACCAGCAGAGAGGGCGATAATTCACCCCTCCACTTT. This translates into CATSREGDNSPLHF. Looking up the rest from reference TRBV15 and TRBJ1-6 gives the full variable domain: DAMVIQNPRYQVTQFGKPVTLSCSQTLNHNVMYWYQQKSSQAPKLLFHYYDKDFNNEADTPDNFQSRRPNTSFCFLDIRSPGLGDTAMYLCATSREGDNSPLHFGNGTRLTVT.

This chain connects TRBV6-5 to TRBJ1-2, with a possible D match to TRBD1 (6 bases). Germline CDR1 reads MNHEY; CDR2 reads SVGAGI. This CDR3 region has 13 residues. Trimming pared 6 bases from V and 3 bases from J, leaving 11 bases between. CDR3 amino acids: CASSPQGDYGYTF. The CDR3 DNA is TGTGCCAGCAGCCCACAGGGTGACTATGGCTACACCTTC.

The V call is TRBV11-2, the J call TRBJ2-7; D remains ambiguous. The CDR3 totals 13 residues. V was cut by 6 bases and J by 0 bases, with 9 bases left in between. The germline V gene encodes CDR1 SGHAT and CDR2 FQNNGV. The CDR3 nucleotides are TGTGCCAGCAGGCCCTATAGCTCCTACGAGCAGTACTTC. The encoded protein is CASRPYSSYEQYF.

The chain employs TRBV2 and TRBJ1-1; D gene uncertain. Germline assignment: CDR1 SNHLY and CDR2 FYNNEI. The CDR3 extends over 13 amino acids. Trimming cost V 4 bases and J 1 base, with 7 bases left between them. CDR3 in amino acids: CASSVQENTEAFF. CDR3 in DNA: TGTGCCAGCAGTGTTCAGGAGAACACTGAAGCTTTCTTT.

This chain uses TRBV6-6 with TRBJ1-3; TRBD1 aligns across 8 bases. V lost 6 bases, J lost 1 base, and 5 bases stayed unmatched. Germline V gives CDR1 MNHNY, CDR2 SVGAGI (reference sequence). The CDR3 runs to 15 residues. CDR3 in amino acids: CASRSDRGSGNTIYF. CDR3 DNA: TGTGCCAGCAGATCTGACAGGGGATCTGGAAACACCATATATTTT.

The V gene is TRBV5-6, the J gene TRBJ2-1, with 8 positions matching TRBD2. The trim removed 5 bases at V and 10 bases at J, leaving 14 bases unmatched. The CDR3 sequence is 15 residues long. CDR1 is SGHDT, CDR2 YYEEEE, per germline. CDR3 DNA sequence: TGTGCCAGCAGATGGGAGGCGGGAGGCTTCCTGGAGCAGTTCTTC. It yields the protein CASRWEAGGFLEQFF.

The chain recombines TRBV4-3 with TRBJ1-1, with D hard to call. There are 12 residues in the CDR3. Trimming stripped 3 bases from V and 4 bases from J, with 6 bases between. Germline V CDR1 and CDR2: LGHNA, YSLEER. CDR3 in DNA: TGCGCCAGCAGCCATCGAGGCACTGAAGCTTTCTTT. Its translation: CASSHRGTEAFF.

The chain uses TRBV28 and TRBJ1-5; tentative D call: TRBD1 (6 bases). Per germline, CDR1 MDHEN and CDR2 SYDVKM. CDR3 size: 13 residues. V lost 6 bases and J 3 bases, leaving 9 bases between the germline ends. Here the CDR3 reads CASRQGNNQPQHF. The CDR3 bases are TGTGCCAGCAGACAGGGTAACAATCAGCCCCAGCATTTT.

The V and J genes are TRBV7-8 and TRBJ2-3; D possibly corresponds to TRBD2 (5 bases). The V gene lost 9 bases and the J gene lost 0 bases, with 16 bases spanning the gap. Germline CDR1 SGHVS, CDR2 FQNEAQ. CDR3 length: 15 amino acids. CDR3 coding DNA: TGTGCCAGTCGGGGAAGGACGTCTAGCACAGATACGCAGTATTTT. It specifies CASRGRTSSTDTQYF. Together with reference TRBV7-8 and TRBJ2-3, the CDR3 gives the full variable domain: GAGVSQSPRYKVAKRGQDVALRCDPISGHVSLFWYQQALGQGPEFLTYFQNEAQLDKSGLPSDRFFAERPEGSVSTLKIQRTQQEDSAVYLCASRGRTSSTDTQYFGPGTRLTVL.

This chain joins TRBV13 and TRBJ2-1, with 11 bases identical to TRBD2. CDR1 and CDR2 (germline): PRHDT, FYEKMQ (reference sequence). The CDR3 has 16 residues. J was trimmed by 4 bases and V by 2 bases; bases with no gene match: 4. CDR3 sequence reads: CASSLQTSGKYNEQFF. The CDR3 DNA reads TGTGCCAGCAGCTTACAGACTAGCGGGAAGTACAATGAGCAGTTCTTC.

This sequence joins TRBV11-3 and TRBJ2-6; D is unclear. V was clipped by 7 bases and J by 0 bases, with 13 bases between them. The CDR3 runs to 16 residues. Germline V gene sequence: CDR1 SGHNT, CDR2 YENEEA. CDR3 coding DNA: TGTGCCAGCACCACACCCTGGTACTCTGGGGCCAACGTCCTGACTTTC. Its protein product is CASTTPWYSGANVLTF.

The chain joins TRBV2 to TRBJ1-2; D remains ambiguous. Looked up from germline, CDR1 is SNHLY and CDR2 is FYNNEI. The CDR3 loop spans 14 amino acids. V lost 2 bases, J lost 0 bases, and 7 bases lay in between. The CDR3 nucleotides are TGTGCCAGCAGTGAATCAGTCGCTAACTATGGCTACACCTTC. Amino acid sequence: CASSESVANYGYTF.

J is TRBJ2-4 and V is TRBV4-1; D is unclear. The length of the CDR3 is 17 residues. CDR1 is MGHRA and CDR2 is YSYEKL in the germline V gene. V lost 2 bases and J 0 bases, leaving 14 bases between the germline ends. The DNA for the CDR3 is TGCGCCAGCAGCCAACGGCCACAGACCATAGCCAAAAACATTCAGTACTTC. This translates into CASSQRPQTIAKNIQYF.

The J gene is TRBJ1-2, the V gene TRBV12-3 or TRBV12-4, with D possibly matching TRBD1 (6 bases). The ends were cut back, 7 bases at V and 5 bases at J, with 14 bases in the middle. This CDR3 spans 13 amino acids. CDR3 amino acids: CASTPDRRYGYTF. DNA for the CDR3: TGTGCCAGCACCCCGGACAGACGTTATGGCTACACCTTC.

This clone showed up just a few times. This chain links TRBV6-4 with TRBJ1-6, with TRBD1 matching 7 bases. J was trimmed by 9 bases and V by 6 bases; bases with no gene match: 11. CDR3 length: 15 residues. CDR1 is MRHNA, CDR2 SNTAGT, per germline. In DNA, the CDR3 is TGTGCCAGCAGAGTAGGGACAGTGATAATTTCACCCCTCCACTTT. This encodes CASRVGTVIISPLHF.

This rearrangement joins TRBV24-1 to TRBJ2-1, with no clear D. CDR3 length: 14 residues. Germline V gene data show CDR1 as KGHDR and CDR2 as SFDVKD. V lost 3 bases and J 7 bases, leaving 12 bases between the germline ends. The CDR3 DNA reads TGTGCCACCAGTGATCCCCCCCCTGTGAATGAGCAGTTCTTC. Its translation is CATSDPPPVNEQFF.

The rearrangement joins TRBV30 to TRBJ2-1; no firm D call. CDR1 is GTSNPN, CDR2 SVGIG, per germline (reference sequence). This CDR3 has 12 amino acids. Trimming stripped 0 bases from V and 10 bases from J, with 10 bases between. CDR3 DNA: TGTGCCTGGAGTGTACTCGTAAAAGAGCAGTTCTTC. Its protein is CAWSVLVKEQFF.

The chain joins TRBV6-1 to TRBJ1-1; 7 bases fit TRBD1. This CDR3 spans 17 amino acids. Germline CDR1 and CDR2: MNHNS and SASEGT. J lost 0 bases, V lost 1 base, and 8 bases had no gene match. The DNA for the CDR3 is TGTGCCAGCAGTGAAGGCCCGGGCAGGGGGATGAACACTGAAGCTTTCTTT. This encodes CASSEGPGRGMNTEAFF.

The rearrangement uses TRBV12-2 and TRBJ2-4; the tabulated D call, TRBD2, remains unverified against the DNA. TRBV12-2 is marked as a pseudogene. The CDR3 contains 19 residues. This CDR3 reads CASRCRTLGAALAKNIQYF. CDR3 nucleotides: TGTGCAAGTCGCTGCCGTACTTTAGGAGCGGCTCTAGCCAAAAACATTCAGTACTTC.

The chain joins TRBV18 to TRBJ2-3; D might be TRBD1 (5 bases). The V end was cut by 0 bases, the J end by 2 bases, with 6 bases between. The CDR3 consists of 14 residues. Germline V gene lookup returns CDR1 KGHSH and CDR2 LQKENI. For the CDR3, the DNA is TGTGCCAGCTCACCACCGACAGTCACAGATACGCAGTATTTT. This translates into CASSPPTVTDTQYF.